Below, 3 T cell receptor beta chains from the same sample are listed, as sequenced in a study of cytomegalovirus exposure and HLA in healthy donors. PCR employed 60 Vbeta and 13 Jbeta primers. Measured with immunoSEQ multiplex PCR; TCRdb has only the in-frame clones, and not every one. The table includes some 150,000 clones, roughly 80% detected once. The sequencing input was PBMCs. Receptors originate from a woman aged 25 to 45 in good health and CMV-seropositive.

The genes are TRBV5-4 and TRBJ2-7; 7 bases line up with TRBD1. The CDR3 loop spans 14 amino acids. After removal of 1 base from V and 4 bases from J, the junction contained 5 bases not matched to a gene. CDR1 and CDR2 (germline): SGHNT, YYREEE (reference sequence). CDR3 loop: CASSLKGAPYEQYF. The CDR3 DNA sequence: TGTGCCAGCAGCTTGAAGGGGGCACCATACGAGCAGTACTTC. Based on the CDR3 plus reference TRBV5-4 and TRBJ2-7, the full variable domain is ETGVTQSPTHLIKTRGQQVTLRCSSQSGHNTVSWYQQALGQGPQFIFQYYREEENGRGNFPPRFSGLQFPNYSSELNVNALELDDSALYLCASSLKGAPYEQYFGPGTRLTVT.

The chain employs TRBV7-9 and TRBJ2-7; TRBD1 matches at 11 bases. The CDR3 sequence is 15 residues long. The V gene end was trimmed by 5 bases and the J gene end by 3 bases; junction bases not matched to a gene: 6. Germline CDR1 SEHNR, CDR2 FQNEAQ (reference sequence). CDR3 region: CASSLGQGVIYEQYF. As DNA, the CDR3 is TGTGCCAGCAGCCTGGGACAGGGGGTGATCTACGAGCAGTACTTC.

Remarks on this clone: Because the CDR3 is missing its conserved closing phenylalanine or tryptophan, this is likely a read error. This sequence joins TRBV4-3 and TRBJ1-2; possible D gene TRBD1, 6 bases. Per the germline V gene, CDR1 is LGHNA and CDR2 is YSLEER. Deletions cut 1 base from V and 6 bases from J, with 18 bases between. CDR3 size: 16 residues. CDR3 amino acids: CASSQVIPGGADGYTL. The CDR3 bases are TGCGCCAGCAGCCAAGTCATACCTGGGGGGGCTGATGGCTACACCCTC.